Listed below are T cell receptor beta chains from one sample, sequenced in a study of blood T cell repertoires in COVID-19. Sequenced by immunoSEQ multiplex PCR; TCRdb stores in-frame clones only, minus some. The sample carries fewer than 400,000 clones, about 88% recorded once. Specimen: peripheral blood. These receptors came from a human donor in a cohort sampled during active COVID-19. CDR3s include the opening cysteine and the closing phenylalanine or tryptophan.

>TRBV27|TRBJ1-4
CASSYAGGEKLFF
>TRBV7-7|TRBJ1-3
CASTTGQGSGTGNTIYF
>TRBV30|TRBJ1-4
CAWSNRGLANEKLFF
>TRBV7-2|TRBJ2-5
CASSPQVRETQYF
>TRBV19|TRBJ2-3
CASTEGGTGETDTQYF
>TRBV15|TRBJ2-5
CATSRGLAQETQYF
>TRBV6-6|TRBJ1-5
CASSSGGNQPQHF
>TRBV18|TRBJ2-1
CASSPPGGESYNEQFF
>TRBV7-8|TRBJ2-5
CASSPRGSGGVKVLDQETQYF
>TRBV28|TRBJ2-1
CASRTGTGAYGQFF
>TRBV10-3|TRBJ2-7
CAISPTSGSEVSYEQYF
>TRBV19|TRBJ2-2
CASTSGSGRINTGELFF
>TRBV19|TRBJ1-5
CASSHPTDHYSNQPQHF
>TRBV2|TRBJ2-7
CASSRYRGEQYF
>TRBV6-1|TRBJ1-2
CASSESGHLGYTF
>TRBV4-1|TRBJ1-5
CASSQWSQGRQPQHF
>TRBV19|TRBJ2-7
CASSMSSGGSYEQYF
>TRBV9|TRBJ1-1
CASSVAHQGAWTEAFF
>TRBV28|TRBJ1-2
CASSRPLGTNYGYTF
>TRBV15|TRBJ1-2
CATSGLTGLYGYTF
>TRBV7-9|TRBJ2-7
CASNRAGESGEQYF
>TRBV7-9|TRBJ2-2
CASTQQGPIRPGELFF
>TRBV19|TRBJ2-7
CASSPQIAGEGYEQYF
>TRBV28|TRBJ1-6
CASSLEGARSPLHF
>TRBV5-1|TRBJ2-5
CASSLHYETQYF
>TRBV9|TRBJ1-6
CASSPSLSNSPLHF
>TRBV9|TRBJ2-5
CASSVAPQGGLETQYF
>TRBV6-5|TRBJ1-1
CASSSDRYEAFF
>TRBV10-3|TRBJ2-3
CAINQGANTDTQYF
>TRBV5-1|TRBJ1-3
CASSLGGARSGNTIYF
>TRBV19|TRBJ2-3
CASSNGLALGDTQYF
>TRBV19|TRBJ2-2
CASSTGRENTGELFF
>TRBV27|TRBJ1-2
CASSLTVDYGYTF
>TRBV3-1/TRBV3-2|TRBJ1-1
CASSQDKGLDSEAFF
>TRBV5-8|TRBJ2-1
CASSLQLAGGYSYNEQFF